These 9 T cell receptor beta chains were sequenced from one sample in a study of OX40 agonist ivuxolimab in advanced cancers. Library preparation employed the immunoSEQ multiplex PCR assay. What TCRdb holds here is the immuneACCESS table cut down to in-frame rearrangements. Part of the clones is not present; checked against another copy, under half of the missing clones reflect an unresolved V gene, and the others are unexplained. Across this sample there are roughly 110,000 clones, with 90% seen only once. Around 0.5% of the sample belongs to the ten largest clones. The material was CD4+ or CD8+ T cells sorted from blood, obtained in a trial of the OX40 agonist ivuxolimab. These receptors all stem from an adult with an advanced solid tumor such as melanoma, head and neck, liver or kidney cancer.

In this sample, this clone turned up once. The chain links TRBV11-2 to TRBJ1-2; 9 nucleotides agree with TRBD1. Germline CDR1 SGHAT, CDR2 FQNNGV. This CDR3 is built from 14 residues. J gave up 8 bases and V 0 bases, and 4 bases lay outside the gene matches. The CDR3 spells CASSLERTGEGYTF. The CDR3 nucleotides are TGTGCCAGCAGCTTAGAAAGGACAGGGGAAGGCTACACCTTC. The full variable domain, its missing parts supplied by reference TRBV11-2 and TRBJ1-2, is EAGVAQSPRYKIIEKRQSVAFWCNPISGHATLYWYQQILGQGPKLLIQFQNNGVVDDSQLPKDRFSAERLKGVDSTLKIQPAKLEDSAVYLCASSLERTGEGYTFGSGTRLTVV.

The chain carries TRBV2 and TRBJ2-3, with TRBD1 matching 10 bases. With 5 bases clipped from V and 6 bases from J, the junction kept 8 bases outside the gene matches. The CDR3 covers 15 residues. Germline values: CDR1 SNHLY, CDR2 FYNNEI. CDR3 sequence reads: CASSRDRGQGDTQYF. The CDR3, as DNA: TGTGCCAGCAGTAGAGACAGGGGGCAGGGTGATACGCAGTATTTT.

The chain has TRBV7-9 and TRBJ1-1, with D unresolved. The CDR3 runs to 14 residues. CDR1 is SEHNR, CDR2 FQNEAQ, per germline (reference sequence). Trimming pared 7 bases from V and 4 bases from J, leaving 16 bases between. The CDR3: CASTNGGVATEAFF. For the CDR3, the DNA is TGTGCCAGCACCAACGGCGGTGTGGCCACTGAAGCTTTCTTT.

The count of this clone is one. The CDR3 DNA reads TGTGTCCTAAGGGGCTACCTCACAGATACGCAGTATTTT. Translating gives CVLRGYLTDTQYF. The chain recombines TRBV6-6 with TRBJ2-3, with a possible D match to TRBD1 (5 bases). In germline, CDR1 is MNHNY, CDR2 SVGAGI (reference sequence). The length of the CDR3 is 13 residues.

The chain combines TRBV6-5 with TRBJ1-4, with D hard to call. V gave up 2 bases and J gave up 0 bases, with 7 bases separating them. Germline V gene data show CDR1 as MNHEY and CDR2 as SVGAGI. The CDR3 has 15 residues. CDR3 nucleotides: TGTGCCAGCAGTTACCTGCGGTCAACTAATGAAAAACTGTTTTTT. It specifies CASSYLRSTNEKLFF.

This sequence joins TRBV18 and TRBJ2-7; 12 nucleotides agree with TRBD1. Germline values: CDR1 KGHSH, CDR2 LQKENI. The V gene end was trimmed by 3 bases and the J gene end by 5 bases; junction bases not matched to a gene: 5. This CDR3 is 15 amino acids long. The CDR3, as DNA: TGTGCCAGCTCACCGGGGACAGGGGGCCAGGACGAGCAGTACTTC. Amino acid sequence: CASSPGTGGQDEQYF.

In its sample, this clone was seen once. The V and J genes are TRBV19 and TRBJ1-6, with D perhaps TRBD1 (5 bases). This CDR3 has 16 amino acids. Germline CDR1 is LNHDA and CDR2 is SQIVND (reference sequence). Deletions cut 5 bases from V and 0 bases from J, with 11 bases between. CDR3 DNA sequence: TGTGCCAGTAGTCGGGGGTTTAGCTCCTATAATTCACCCCTCCACTTT. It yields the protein CASSRGFSSYNSPLHF.

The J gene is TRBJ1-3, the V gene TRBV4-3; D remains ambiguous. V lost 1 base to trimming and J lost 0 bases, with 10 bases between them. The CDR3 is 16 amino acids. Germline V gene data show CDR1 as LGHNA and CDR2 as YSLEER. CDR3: CASSQGDRSSGNTIYF. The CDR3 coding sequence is TGCGCCAGCAGCCAAGGGGATCGATCCTCTGGAAACACCATATATTTT.

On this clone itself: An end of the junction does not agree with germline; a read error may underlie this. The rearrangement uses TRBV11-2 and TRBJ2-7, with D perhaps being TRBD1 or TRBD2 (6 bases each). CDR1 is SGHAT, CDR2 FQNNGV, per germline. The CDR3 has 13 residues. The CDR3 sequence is CASSLDRGPSTNF. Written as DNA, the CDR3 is TGTGCCAGCAGCTTAGATCGGGGGCCATCTACTAATTTC.